The rows below give T cell receptor beta chains drawn from one sample of a study of blood T cell repertoires in COVID-19. Sequenced by immunoSEQ multiplex PCR; TCRdb stores in-frame clones only, minus some. The sample has just over 650,000 clones; 80% to 90% are singletons. The sequenced material came from peripheral blood. The receptors were sampled from a woman between 18 and 29 years old with acute or convalescent COVID-19. Each CDR3 is given with its conserved first and last residue. The order of the fields is clone size, D gene, J gene, V gene, CDR3 protein, CDR3 DNA. The D gene is left open where the match is weak. Rows give clone size only sometimes, using once, few, many, or a class for an expanded clone.

>-|-|TRBJ2-3|TRBV7-2
CASSLGGHHTDTQYF
TGTGCCAGCAGCTTAGGGGGGCACCACACAGATACGCAGTATTTT
>-|TRBD1|TRBJ2-7|TRBV7-2
CASSLGQGSTYEQYF
TGTGCCAGCAGCCTGGGACAGGGGAGCACCTACGAGCAGTACTTC
>-|TRBD1|TRBJ1-3|TRBV12-3/TRBV12-4
CASSYRQGDTIYF
TGTGCCAGCAGTTACAGACAGGGAGACACCATATATTTT
>once|-|TRBJ1-6|TRBV7-2
CASSITHGSAVSPLHF
TGTGCCAGCAGCATAACTCACGGGAGCGCAGTTTCACCCCTCCACTTT
>-|-|TRBJ1-5|TRBV13
CASSLGKRIGQPQHF
TGTGCCAGCAGCTTAGGGAAGAGGATTGGCCAGCCCCAGCATTTT
>-|-|TRBJ1-2|TRBV19
CASSARGSNEGYTF
TGTGCCAGTAGTGCCAGGGGTTCGAATGAGGGCTACACCTTC
>-|-|TRBJ2-1|TRBV19
CASSIAWGAYNEQFF
TGTGCCAGTAGTATAGCCTGGGGAGCCTACAATGAGCAGTTCTTC
>-|-|TRBJ1-6|TRBV9
CASSRSDSPLHF
TGTGCCAGCAGCCGGAGCGATTCACCCCTCCACTTT
>-|-|TRBJ2-7|TRBV10-2
CAISGYYRGTSYEQYF
TGCGCCATAAGTGGATATTATCGGGGTACCTCCTACGAGCAGTACTTC
>-|-|TRBJ1-3|TRBV7-2
CASTWDIVSGNTIYF
TGTGCCAGCACCTGGGACATTGTCTCTGGAAACACCATATATTTT
>-|-|TRBJ1-1|TRBV5-8
CASSLGTRVFTEAFF
TGTGCCAGCAGCTTGGGGACGAGGGTGTTCACTGAAGCTTTCTTT
>-|-|TRBJ2-7|TRBV2
CASSYQGSSYEQYF
TGTGCCAGCAGCTACCAGGGTTCTTCCTACGAGCAGTACTTC
>-|-|TRBJ1-1|TRBV12-3/TRBV12-4
CASSFSQDTEAFF
TGTGCCAGCAGTTTCTCCCAGGACACTGAAGCTTTCTTT
>-|TRBD1|TRBJ1-1|TRBV25-1
CARSGTGRIKNTEAFF
TGTGCCAGGAGTGGGACAGGGAGGATTAAGAACACTGAAGCTTTCTTT
>once|-|TRBJ2-5|TRBV18
CASSLRDSEAETQYF
TGTGCCAGCTCACTAAGGGACTCAGAGGCGGAGACCCAGTACTTC
>-|-|TRBJ1-6|TRBV2
CASRRDSPLHF
TGTGCCAGCAGGAGGGATTCACCCCTCCACTTT
>-|TRBD2|TRBJ2-7|TRBV27
CASSFLAGGVYEQYF
TGTGCCAGCAGTTTTCTAGCGGGGGGAGTGTACGAGCAGTACTTC
>-|TRBD1|TRBJ2-3|TRBV4-2
CASSQVFRGFADTQYF
TGTGCCAGCAGCCAAGTTTTCAGGGGGTTCGCAGATACGCAGTATTTT
>-|TRBD1|TRBJ2-7|TRBV4-3
CASSPRTGDGHEQYF
TGCGCCAGCAGCCCCCGGACAGGGGATGGTCACGAGCAGTACTTC
>-|-|TRBJ2-2|TRBV7-8
CASSWESNTGELFF
TGTGCCAGCAGCTGGGAGAGCAACACCGGGGAGCTGTTTTTT
>-|-|TRBJ2-7|TRBV25-1
CASSESEEAGRPYEQYF
TGTGCCAGCAGTGAATCCGAAGAGGCAGGGCGTCCCTACGAGCAGTACTTC
>-|-|TRBJ2-3|TRBV4-1
CASSQEGGALSTDTQYF
TGCGCCAGCAGCCAAGAGGGGGGGGCCCTGAGCACAGATACGCAGTATTTT
>-|-|TRBJ1-2|TRBV5-1
CASSFQGYGYTF
TGCGCCAGCAGCTTCCAGGGATATGGCTACACCTTC
>-|-|TRBJ1-2|TRBV6-5
CASSYKGQFNYGYTF
TGTGCCAGCAGTTACAAAGGACAGTTTAACTATGGCTACACCTTC
>-|TRBD1|TRBJ1-2|TRBV19
CATSMDSGTELNYGYTF
TGTGCCACCAGTATGGACTCCGGGACAGAACTTAACTATGGCTACACCTTC